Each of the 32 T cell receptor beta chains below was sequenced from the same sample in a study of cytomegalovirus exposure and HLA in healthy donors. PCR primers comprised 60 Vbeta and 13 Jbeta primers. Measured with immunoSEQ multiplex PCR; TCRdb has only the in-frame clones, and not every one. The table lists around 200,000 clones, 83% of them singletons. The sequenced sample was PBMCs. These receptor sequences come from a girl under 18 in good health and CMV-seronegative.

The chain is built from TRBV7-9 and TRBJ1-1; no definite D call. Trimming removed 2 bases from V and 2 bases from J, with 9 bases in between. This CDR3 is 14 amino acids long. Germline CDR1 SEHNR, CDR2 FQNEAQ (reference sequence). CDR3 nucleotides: TGTGCCAGCAGCTTAAACAGTAAAAACACTGAAGCTTTCTTT. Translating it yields CASSLNSKNTEAFF.

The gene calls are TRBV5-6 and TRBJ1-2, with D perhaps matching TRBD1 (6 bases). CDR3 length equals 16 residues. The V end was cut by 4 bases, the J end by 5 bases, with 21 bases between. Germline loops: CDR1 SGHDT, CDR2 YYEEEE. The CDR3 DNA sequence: TGTGCCAGCAGCCTTGAGAGACAGGTTTTTGGGTATGGCTACACCTTC. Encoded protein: CASSLERQVFGYGYTF.

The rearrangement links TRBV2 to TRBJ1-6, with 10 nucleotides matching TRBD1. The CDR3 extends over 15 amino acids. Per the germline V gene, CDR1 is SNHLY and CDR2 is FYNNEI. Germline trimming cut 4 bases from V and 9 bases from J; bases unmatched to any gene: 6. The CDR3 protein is CASSVGQGEGSPLHF. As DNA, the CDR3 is TGTGCCAGCAGTGTCGGACAGGGGGAGGGTTCACCCCTCCACTTT.

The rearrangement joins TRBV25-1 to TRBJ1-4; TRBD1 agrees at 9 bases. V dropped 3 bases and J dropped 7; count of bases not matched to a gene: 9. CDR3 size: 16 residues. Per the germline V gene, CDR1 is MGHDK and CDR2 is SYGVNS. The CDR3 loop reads CASSDLFPGQGEKLFF. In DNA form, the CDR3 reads TGTGCCAGCAGTGACCTATTTCCGGGACAGGGTGAAAAACTGTTTTTT.

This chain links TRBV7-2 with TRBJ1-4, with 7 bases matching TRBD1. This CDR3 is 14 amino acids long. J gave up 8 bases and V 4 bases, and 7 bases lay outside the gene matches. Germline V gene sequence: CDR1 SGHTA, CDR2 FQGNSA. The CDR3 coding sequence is TGTGCCAGCAGCTCTTGGGACAGTGGGGAAAAACTGTTTTTT. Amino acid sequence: CASSSWDSGEKLFF.

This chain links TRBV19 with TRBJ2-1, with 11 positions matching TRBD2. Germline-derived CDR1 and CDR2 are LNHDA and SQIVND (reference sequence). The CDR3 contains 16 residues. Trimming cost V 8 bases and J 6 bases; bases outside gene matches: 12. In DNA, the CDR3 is TGTGCCAGTCAGGCGCTAGCGGGGGGACCGTTCAATGAGCAGTTCTTC. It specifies CASQALAGGPFNEQFF.

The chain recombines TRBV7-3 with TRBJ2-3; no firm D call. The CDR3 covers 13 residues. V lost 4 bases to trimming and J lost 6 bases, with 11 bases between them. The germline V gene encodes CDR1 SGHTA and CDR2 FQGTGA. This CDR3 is CASSSRNVDTQYF. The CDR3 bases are TGTGCCAGCAGCTCGCGAAATGTGGATACGCAGTATTTT.

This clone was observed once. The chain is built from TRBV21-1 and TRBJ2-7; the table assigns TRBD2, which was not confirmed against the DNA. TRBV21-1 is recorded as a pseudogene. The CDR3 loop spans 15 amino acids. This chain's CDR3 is CASSQGGGPDYEQYF. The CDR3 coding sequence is TGTGCCAGCAGCCAGGGAGGGGGGCCGGACTACGAGCAGTACTTC.

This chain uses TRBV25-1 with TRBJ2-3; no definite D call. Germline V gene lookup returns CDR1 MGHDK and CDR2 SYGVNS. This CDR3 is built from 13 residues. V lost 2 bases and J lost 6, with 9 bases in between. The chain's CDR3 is CASSERFRDTQYF. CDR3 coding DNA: TGTGCCAGCAGTGAACGGTTTCGTGATACGCAGTATTTT.

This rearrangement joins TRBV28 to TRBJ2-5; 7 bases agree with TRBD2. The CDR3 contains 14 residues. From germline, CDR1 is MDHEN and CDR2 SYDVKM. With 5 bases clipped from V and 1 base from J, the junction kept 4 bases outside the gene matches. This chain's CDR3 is CASSRGLVQETQYF. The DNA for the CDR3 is TGTGCCAGCAGTCGAGGACTAGTCCAAGAGACCCAGTACTTC.

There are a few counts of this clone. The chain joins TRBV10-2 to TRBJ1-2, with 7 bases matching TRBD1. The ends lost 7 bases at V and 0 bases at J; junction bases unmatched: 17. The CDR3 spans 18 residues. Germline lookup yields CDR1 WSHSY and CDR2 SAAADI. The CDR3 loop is CASKGFRGGQLANYGYTF. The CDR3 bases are TGCGCCAGCAAGGGCTTTAGAGGGGGCCAGTTAGCTAACTATGGCTACACCTTC.

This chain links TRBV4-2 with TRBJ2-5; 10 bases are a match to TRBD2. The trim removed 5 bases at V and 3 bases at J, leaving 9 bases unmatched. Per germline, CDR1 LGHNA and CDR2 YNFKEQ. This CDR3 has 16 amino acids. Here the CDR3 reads CASSSRRSGGEETQYF. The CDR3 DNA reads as TGTGCCAGCAGCTCCCGGAGGAGCGGGGGGGAAGAGACCCAGTACTTC.

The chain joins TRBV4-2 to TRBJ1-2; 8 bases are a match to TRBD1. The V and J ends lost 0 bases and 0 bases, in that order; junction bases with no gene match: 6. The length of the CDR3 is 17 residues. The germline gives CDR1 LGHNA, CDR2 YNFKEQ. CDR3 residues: CASSQDLAGGSNYGYTF. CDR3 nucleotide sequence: TGTGCCAGCAGCCAAGATCTGGCAGGGGGCTCTAACTATGGCTACACCTTC.

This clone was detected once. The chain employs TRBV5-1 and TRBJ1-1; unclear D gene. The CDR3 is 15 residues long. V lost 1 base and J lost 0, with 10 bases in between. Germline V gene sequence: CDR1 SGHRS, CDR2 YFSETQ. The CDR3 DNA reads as TGCGCCAGCAGCTTGATCGCGGGAGTGAACACTGAAGCTTTCTTT. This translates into CASSLIAGVNTEAFF.

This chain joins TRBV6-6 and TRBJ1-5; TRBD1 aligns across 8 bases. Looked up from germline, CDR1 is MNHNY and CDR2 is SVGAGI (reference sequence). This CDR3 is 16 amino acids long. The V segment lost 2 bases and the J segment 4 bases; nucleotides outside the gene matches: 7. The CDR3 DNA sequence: TGTGCCAGCAGTTACGTACAGGGGGGCGCGAATCAGCCCCAGCATTTT. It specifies CASSYVQGGANQPQHF.

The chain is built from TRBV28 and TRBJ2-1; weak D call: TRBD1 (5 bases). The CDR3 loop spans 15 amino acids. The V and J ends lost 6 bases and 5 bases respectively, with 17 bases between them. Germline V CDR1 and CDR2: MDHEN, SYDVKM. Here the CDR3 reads CASSPHRSRDNEQFF. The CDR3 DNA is TGTGCCAGCAGCCCCCACAGGAGTAGGGACAATGAGCAGTTCTTC.

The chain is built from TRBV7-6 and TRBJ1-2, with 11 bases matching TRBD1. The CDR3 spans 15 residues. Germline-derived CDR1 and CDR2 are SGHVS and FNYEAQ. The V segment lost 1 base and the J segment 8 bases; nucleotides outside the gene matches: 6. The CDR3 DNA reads TGTGCCAGCAGCTTAGGGACAGGGGGCGCGAGCGGCTACACCTTC. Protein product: CASSLGTGGASGYTF.

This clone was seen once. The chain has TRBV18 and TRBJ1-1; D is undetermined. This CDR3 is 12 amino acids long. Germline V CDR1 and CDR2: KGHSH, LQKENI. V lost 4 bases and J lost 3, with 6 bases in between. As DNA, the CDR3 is TGTGCCAGCTCACAGAGGGACACTGAAGCTTTCTTT. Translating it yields CASSQRDTEAFF.

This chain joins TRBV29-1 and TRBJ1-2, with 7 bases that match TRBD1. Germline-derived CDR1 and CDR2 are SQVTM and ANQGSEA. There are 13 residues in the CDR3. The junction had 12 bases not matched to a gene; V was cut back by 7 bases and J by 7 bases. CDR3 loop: CSALDRVGLGYTF. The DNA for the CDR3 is TGCAGCGCCTTAGACAGGGTTGGTCTTGGCTACACCTTC.

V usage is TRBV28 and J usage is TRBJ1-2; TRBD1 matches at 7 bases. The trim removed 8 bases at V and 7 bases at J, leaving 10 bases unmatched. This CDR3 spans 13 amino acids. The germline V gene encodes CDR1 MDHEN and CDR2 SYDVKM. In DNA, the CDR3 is TGTGCCAGCTCCCGTGTGGCAGGGGGTGGCTACACCTTC. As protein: CASSRVAGGGYTF.

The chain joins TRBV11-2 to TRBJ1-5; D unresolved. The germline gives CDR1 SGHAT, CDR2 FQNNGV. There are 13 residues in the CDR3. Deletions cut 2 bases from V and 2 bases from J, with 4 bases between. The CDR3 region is CASSLQGNQPQHF. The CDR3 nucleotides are TGTGCCAGCAGCTTACAGGGCAATCAGCCCCAGCATTTT.

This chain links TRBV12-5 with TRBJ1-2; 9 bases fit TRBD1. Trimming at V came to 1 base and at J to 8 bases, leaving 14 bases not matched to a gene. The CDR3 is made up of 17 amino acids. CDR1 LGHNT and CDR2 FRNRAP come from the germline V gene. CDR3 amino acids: CASGLANKDRGLGGYTF. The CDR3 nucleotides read TGTGCTAGTGGTTTGGCCAACAAGGACAGGGGTTTAGGGGGCTACACCTTC.

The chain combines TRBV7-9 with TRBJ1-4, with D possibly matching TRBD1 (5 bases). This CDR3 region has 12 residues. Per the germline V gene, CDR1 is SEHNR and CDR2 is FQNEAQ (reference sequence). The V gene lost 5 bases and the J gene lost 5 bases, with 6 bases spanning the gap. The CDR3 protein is CASSPGNEKLFF. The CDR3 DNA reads TGTGCCAGCAGCCCAGGGAATGAAAAACTGTTTTTT.

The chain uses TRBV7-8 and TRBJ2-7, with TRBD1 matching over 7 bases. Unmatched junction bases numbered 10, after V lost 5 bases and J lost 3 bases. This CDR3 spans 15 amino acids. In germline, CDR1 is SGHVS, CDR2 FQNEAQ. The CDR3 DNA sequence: TGTGCCAGCAGCCAAGGCAGGGACAGATACTACGAGCAGTACTTC. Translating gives CASSQGRDRYYEQYF.

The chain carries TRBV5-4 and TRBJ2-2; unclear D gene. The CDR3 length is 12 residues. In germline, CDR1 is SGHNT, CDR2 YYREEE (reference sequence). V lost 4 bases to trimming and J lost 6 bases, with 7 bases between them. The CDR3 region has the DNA TGTGCCAGCAGCACTAACTCCGGGGAGCTGTTTTTT. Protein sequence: CASSTNSGELFF.

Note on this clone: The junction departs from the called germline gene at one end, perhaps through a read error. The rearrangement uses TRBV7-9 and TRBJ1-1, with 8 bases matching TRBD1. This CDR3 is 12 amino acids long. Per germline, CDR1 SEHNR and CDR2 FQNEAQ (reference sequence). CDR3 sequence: CSSSIGQGAPFF. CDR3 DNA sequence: TGTTCCAGCAGCATCGGACAGGGCGCACCTTTCTTT.

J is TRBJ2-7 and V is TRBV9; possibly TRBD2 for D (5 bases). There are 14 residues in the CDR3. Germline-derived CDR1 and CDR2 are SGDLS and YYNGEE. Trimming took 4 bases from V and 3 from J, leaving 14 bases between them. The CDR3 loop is CASSLQPGVYEQYF. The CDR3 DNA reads TGTGCCAGCAGCCTTCAACCCGGGGTCTACGAGCAGTACTTC.

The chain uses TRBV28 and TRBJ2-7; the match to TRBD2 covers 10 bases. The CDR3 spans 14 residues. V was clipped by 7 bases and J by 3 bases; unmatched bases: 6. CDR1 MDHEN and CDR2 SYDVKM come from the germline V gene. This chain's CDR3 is CASNSLAGVYEQYF. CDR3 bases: TGTGCCAGCAACTCCCTAGCGGGAGTCTACGAGCAGTACTTC.

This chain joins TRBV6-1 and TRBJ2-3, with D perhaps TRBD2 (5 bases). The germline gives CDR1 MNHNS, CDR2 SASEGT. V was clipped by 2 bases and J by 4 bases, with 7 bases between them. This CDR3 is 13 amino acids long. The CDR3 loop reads CASSERDSDTQYF. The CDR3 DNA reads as TGTGCCAGCAGTGAACGGGATTCAGATACGCAGTATTTT.

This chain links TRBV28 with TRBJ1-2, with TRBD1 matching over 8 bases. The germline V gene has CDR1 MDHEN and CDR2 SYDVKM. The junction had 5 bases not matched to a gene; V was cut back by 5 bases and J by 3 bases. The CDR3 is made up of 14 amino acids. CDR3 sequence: CASSPRQGYYGYTF. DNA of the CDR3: TGTGCCAGCAGTCCCAGACAGGGGTACTATGGCTACACCTTC.

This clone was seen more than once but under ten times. CDR3 amino acids: CASSLGPGQWEFKGHF. As DNA, the CDR3 is TGTGCCAGCAGCTTGGGGCCGGGACAATGGGAGTTTAAGGGCCACTTT. V usage is TRBV5-5 and J usage is TRBJ1-6; maybe TRBD1 (6 bases). CDR1 SGHKS and CDR2 YYEKEE come from the germline V gene (reference sequence). This CDR3 comprises 16 residues. Trimming left V 0 bases short and J 18 bases short, with 25 bases between.

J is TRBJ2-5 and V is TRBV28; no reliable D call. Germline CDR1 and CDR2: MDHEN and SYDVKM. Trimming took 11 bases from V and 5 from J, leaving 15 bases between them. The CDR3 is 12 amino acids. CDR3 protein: CAAKRGGETQYF. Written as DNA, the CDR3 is TGTGCCGCGAAAAGAGGTGGGGAGACCCAGTACTTC.